This note documents a single TCR beta chain sequence. This clone was detected once. There is no known antigen for this receptor. It has no much larger one-base neighbor in the sample; base qualities were not kept. The time point label for this specimen denotes: baseline before first vaccination. The vaccinee samples were drawn from two UK trials, COV001 and COV002, one of which was a single-blind randomized controlled phase 2/3 trial testing AZD1222 (ChAdOx1 nCoV-19) in healthy adults. For TCRbeta chain sequencing, PBMC samples from trial participants were taken at day 0 and at day 28 after the second dose. Its CDR3 holds 14 amino acids, cysteine through phenylalanine. The retained sequence is limited to the CDR3, 42 bases, with the frame set at the first base. V loses 5 bases of germline sequence and J loses 2 bases, and the interval between the two ends is 11 bases. The germline V gene specifies SNHLY as CDR1 and FYNNEI as CDR2.

The record originates from a study of T cell responses to AZD1222 COVID-19 vaccine (dated by TCRdb to the early 2020s). The study in broad terms: AZD1222 recipients given second doses at about 4 weeks or at about 12 weeks were pooled, since spike-specific TCR depth and breadth were not found to differ between the two schedules. A total of roughly 240 trial participants underwent TCR sequencing, of whom around 200 received two doses of AZD1222 and some 26 received two doses of the MenACWY control vaccine. Trial participants were enrolled by age into 18-55, 56-69 and 70-plus year subgroups, with roughly 160, 29 and 62 TCR-sequenced participants respectively. What the research found in general, with its limitations: Participants were mostly white British and included more females than males, and it was suggested by the authors that clonal diversity may have been underestimated. Because no day 14 peak-response samples were available, the repertoires could be characterized only after the peak T cell response. The 56-69-year group was small, and its depth increase did not reach significance, likely because of low power. Only five or six AZD1222 recipients were SARS-CoV-2 seropositive at baseline, limiting conclusions about previously exposed vaccinees. Nearly half of unique spike-specific TCRs reportedly recognized epitopes outside regions mutated in the B.1.351 and B.1.1.7 variants. After two AZD1222 doses, spike-specific TCR breadth and depth were significantly higher than at day 0 and than in MenACWY recipients. The whole spike protein was spanned by vaccine-associated CD4 TCRs, and dominant responses were seen in regions 160-218 and 743-854.

The CDR3 regions of human TCRbeta chains were analyzed by immunosequencing. Concerning the study's data processing: Repertoire TCRs were matched against a reference library of SARS-CoV-2-specific TCRs generated with the MIRA antigen-specificity platform. Breadth was defined as the fraction of unique TCRs that were SARS-CoV-2-associated, and depth was defined as the fraction of total T cells that were SARS-CoV-2-associated. Using the MIRA data, each spike-specific TCR was assigned both to the spike region to which the TCR was reactive and to a CD4 or CD8 class. Log10-transformed breadth and depth values were compared by one-way ANOVA with Sidak's multiple comparisons tests. Drawn from immuneACCESS, this table holds only the in-frame rearrangements with V and J called that TCRdb kept. Clones are partly lost; checked studies trace under half to an unresolved V gene and leave the rest unexplained. Clone size and the V and J calls come from that table; the DNA yielded D and trimming. Here the sample has 150,000 to 200,000 clones; around 93% occur a single time. 7.5% to 9.5% of the sample goes to the ten largest clones.

The receptor was isolated from an adult in good health. This chain is built from TRBV2 and TRBJ2-3, with the identity of the D gene unclear. Sequencing used peripheral blood, obtained on day 0 of AZD1222 vaccination. The CDR3 reads as follows: CASSSQGYTDTQYF. The sequenced DNA is TGTGCCAGCAGTTCGCAAGGTTACACAGATACGCAGTATTTT.